This T cell receptor (beta chain) appears in the sequencing data of a study of T cells in Graves' hyperthyroidism and ophthalmopathy. Across the study: The authors collected peripheral blood at initial diagnosis, before any treatment.

Patients counted as stable if ophthalmopathy did not develop within 18 months. The investigators amplified TCR beta CDR3 regions from RNA transcripts. First-round RT-PCR with HTBI primers amplified the TCR CDR3 region. Each CDR3 protein gets one entry after TCRdb re-called the multiplex PCR reads with MiXCR. The sample records 300,000 to 350,000 distinct CDR3 sequences, approximately 22% being singletons. Germline CDR1 SGHAT, CDR2 FQNNGV. V lost 4 bases to trimming and J lost 5 bases; unmatched junction nucleotides: 2. The CDR3 loop spans 14 amino acids. This TCR came from a woman between 50 and 59 years old with Graves' hyperthyroidism. The chain has TRBV11-2 and TRBJ2-2, with 9 positions matching TRBD2. Sequenced input: blood. The CDR3 here is CASSSLAGTGELFF. The CDR3 DNA reads as TGTGCCAGCAGCTCTCTAGCGGGGACCGGGGAGCTGTTTTTT.